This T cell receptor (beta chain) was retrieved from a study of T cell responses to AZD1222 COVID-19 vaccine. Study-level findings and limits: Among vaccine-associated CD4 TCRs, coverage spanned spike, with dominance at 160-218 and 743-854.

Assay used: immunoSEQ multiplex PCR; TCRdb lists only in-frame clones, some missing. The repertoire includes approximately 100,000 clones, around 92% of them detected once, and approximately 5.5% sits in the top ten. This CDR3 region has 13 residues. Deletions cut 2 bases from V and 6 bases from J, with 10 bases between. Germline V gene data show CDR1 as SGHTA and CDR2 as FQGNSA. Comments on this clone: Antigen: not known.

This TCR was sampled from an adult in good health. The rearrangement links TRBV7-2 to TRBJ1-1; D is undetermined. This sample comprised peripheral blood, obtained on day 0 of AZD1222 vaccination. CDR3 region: CASSLTPPPEAFF. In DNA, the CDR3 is TGTGCCAGCAGCTTAACCCCCCCACCTGAAGCTTTCTTT.